Each of the 32 T cell receptor beta chains below was sequenced from the same sample in a study of T-cell reconstitution after alpha-beta-depleted transplantation in children. As it was prepared, the TCRbeta library received unique molecular identifiers. In TCRdb, the PCR reads were re-called with MiXCR into one record per CDR3 protein. The table has 200,000 to 250,000 distinct CDR3 sequences, under 9.5% seen once. Sequencing was performed on PBMCs, mostly from graft donor cells, taken 180 days after TCRalphabeta/CD19-depleted stem cell transplant. The receptors were sampled from a male patient aged 10 to 17 who had a stem cell transplant for acute lymphoblastic leukemia, so the T cells may come from the graft donor.

This clonotype was seen repeatedly, ten times or more. CDR3 DNA sequence: TGCAGTGCTAGGACGGCCAATCAGCCCCAGCATTTT. Protein product: CSARTANQPQHF. The chain is built from TRBV20-1 and TRBJ1-5; D unclear. CDR3 length equals 12 residues. Germline V gene lookup returns CDR1 DFQATT and CDR2 SNEGSKA (reference sequence). The germline V and J ends were trimmed by 3 bases and 3 bases, with 6 bases remaining between them.

At least ten counts were recorded for this clonotype. The chain couples TRBV7-2 to TRBJ2-7; 10 bases fit TRBD2. Germline loops: CDR1 SGHTA, CDR2 FQGNSA. After removal of 1 base from V and 1 base from J, the junction contained 4 bases not matched to a gene. The CDR3 sequence is 16 residues long. The CDR3 spells CASSLVLAGASYEQYF. CDR3 nucleotides: TGTGCCAGCAGCTTAGTTCTAGCGGGAGCTTCCTACGAGCAGTACTTC.

The V gene is TRBV24-1, the J gene TRBJ2-7, with D possibly TRBD2 on 8 matching bases. V was shortened by 1 base and J by 1 base, with 28 bases between the two germline ends. Germline V gives CDR1 KGHDR, CDR2 SFDVKD. This CDR3 is built from 21 residues. The CDR3 is CATSDFQRGGQYNLPSYEQYF. DNA for the CDR3: TGTGCCACCAGTGATTTTCAACGGGGGGGACAGTATAACCTTCCATCCTACGAGCAGTACTTC.

This clonotype was recorded many times. This chain joins TRBV29-1 and TRBJ2-2; D may be TRBD1 (6 bases). The CDR3 spans 13 residues. The V end was cut by 5 bases, the J end by 1 base, with 8 bases between. Germline V gene lookup returns CDR1 SQVTM and CDR2 ANQGSEA. Written as DNA, the CDR3 is TGCAGCGTTCCGACAGGGAACACCGGGGAGCTGTTTTTT. Translated: CSVPTGNTGELFF.

The gene calls are TRBV11-2 and TRBJ2-4; tentatively, D is TRBD1 or TRBD2 (5 bases each). This CDR3 is built from 12 residues. CDR1 SGHAT and CDR2 FQNNGV come from the germline V gene. Trimming removed 3 bases from V and 15 bases from J, with 15 bases in between. CDR3 in DNA: TGTGCCAGCAGCTTCCCCGGGGCTTTTCGGTACTTC. Its translation is CASSFPGAFRYF.

There are many counts of this clonotype. V usage is TRBV28 and J usage is TRBJ2-1, with D possibly being TRBD2 (5 bases). This CDR3 spans 15 amino acids. In germline, CDR1 is MDHEN, CDR2 SYDVKM. V was shortened by 7 bases and J by 2 bases, with 15 bases between the two germline ends. For the CDR3, the DNA is TGTGCCAGCATCATGGGGAACGGGGCCTACAATGAGCAGTTCTTC. Its protein is CASIMGNGAYNEQFF.

This clonotype was seen ten or more times. This chain connects TRBV4-1 to TRBJ2-7; perhaps D is TRBD1 or TRBD2 (5 bases each). The CDR3 has 13 residues. Germline loops: CDR1 MGHRA, CDR2 YSYEKL. V was cut by 1 base and J by 6 bases, with 10 bases left in between. The CDR3 reads CASSQGPGAEQYF. The CDR3 DNA reads TGCGCCAGCAGCCAAGGACCCGGGGCCGAGCAGTACTTC.

This clonotype was counted at least ten times. The chain recombines TRBV9 with TRBJ2-7; 7 positions agree with TRBD1. Germline CDR1 SGDLS, CDR2 YYNGEE. The CDR3 runs to 13 residues. The V and J ends lost 7 bases and 7 bases, in that order; junction bases with no gene match: 11. CDR3: CASSKTGTKEQYF. The CDR3 DNA is TGTGCCAGCTCAAAGACAGGGACGAAGGAGCAGTACTTC.

This clonotype was observed many times. V gene TRBV7-6 combines with J gene TRBJ2-1; no clear D. The CDR3 extends over 17 amino acids. Trimming stripped 0 bases from V and 0 bases from J, with 12 bases between. Germline assignment: CDR1 SGHVS and CDR2 FNYEAQ. The CDR3 bases are TGTGCCAGCAGCTTAGCGCCAGCCCGGAGCTCCTACAATGAGCAGTTCTTC. This sequence encodes CASSLAPARSSYNEQFF.

The rearrangement links TRBV20-1 to TRBJ2-3; D is perhaps TRBD1 (8 bases). V was trimmed by 6 bases and J by 1 base, leaving 14 bases between them. This CDR3 contains 14 residues. CDR1 and CDR2 from the germline V gene are DFQATT and SNEGSKA (reference sequence). CDR3 DNA sequence: TGCAGTGCGAGTACAGGGGGGGGCACAGATACGCAGTATTTT. Its protein is CSASTGGGTDTQYF.

This clonotype was seen ten or more times. The chain has TRBV23-1 and TRBJ2-5; TRBD1 aligns across 9 bases. TRBV23-1 is known as an ORF, though its function is uncertain. There are 18 residues in the CDR3. Unmatched junction bases numbered 20, after V lost 7 bases and J lost 5 bases. CDR3 sequence (DNA): TGCGCCAGCAACCCAACCCCATCGGAAAAGGACAGGGGTGAGACCCAGTACTTC. It is translated as CASNPTPSEKDRGETQYF.

This clonotype was detected many times. J is TRBJ2-5 and V is TRBV6-6, with D uncertain. The V gene lost 2 bases and the J gene lost 4 bases, with 5 bases spanning the gap. The CDR3 has 12 residues. Germline CDR1 is MNHNY and CDR2 is SVGAGI (reference sequence). DNA for the CDR3: TGTGCCAGCAGTTACACTGGAGAGACCCAGTACTTC. Its protein product is CASSYTGETQYF.

This clonotype was recorded many times. The chain employs TRBV28 and TRBJ2-1; weak D call: TRBD2 (7 bases). Trimming left V 6 bases short and J 8 bases short, with 20 bases between. Germline CDR1 and CDR2: MDHEN and SYDVKM. The CDR3 has 15 amino acids. The CDR3 DNA follows: TGTGCCAGCAGCCCTAAGGTCGGGGGGCCACATGAGCAGTTCTTC. Protein: CASSPKVGGPHEQFF. Full variable domain (remainder filled in from reference TRBV28 and TRBJ2-1): DVKVTQSSRYLVKRTGEKVFLECVQDMDHENMFWYRQDPGLGLRLIYFSYDVKMKEKGDIPEGYSVSREKKERFSLILESASTNQTSMYLCASSPKVGGPHEQFFGPGTRLTVL.

In this sample, this clonotype turned up a few times. V and J are TRBV7-9 and TRBJ1-1; weak D call: TRBD1 (6 bases). Germline CDR1 and CDR2: SEHNR and FQNEAQ (reference sequence). Trimming left V 3 bases short and J 0 bases short, with 17 bases between. CDR3 length: 17 residues. CDR3 bases: TGTGCCAGCAGCTTCCCTAAACAGGGACCCATGAACACTGAAGCTTTCTTT. Residues: CASSFPKQGPMNTEAFF.

This clonotype was counted at least ten times. The chain employs TRBV7-9 and TRBJ2-7, with unresolved D. This CDR3 region has 12 residues. Germline CDR1 reads SEHNR; CDR2 reads FQNEAQ (reference sequence). The V end was cut by 5 bases, the J end by 2 bases, with 7 bases between. CDR3 amino acids: CASSPVPYEQYF. DNA of the CDR3: TGTGCCAGCAGCCCTGTCCCCTACGAGCAGTACTTC. Filled out from reference TRBV7-9 and TRBJ2-7, the complete variable domain reads DTGVSQNPRHKITKRGQNVTFRCDPISEHNRLYWYRQTLGQGPEFLTYFQNEAQLEKSRLLSDRFSAERPKGSFSTLEIQRTEQGDSAMYLCASSPVPYEQYFGPGTRLTVT.

This clonotype was detected many times. This chain joins TRBV28 and TRBJ1-2; tentatively, D is TRBD1 (5 bases). Germline CDR1 is MDHEN and CDR2 is SYDVKM. The CDR3 has 15 amino acids. The ends were cut back, 4 bases at V and 2 bases at J, with 14 bases in the middle. CDR3 coding DNA: TGTGCCAGCAGTTCAGGGACCTATCTAAACTATGGCTACACCTTC. Translating gives CASSSGTYLNYGYTF.

This clonotype appeared many times. This chain joins TRBV5-1 and TRBJ1-1, with 9 nucleotides matching TRBD1. Germline loops: CDR1 SGHRS, CDR2 YFSETQ. The CDR3 extends over 15 amino acids. The junction had 9 bases not matched to a gene; V was cut back by 4 bases and J by 5 bases. The CDR3 loop is CASSTQTGGYTEAFF. The DNA of the CDR3 is TGCGCCAGCAGCACCCAAACAGGGGGCTATACTGAAGCTTTCTTT.

This clonotype was counted at least ten times. The chain links TRBV6-1 to TRBJ1-4; a weak D match, TRBD1 (6 bases). V was trimmed by 8 bases and J by 4 bases, leaving 23 bases between them. The germline V gene has CDR1 MNHNS and CDR2 SASEGT. The length of the CDR3 is 17 residues. CDR3 sequence (DNA): TGTGCCAGCTACCTAGGGGGACATTGGGCATTTAATGAAAAACTGTTTTTT. Amino acid sequence: CASYLGGHWAFNEKLFF.

This clonotype was found many times. This chain links TRBV4-3 with TRBJ2-6, with D tentatively TRBD2 (5 bases). Per the germline V gene, CDR1 is LGHNA and CDR2 is YSLEER. V lost 4 bases, J lost 0 bases, and 13 bases lay in between. The CDR3 has 17 amino acids. CDR3 protein: CASSLGLPSSGANVLTF. The CDR3 nucleotides are TGCGCCAGCAGCCTTGGACTTCCCAGCTCTGGGGCCAACGTCCTGACTTTC.

In its sample, this clonotype was seen many times. The chain employs TRBV3-1 and TRBJ2-7, with unresolved D. CDR3 length equals 12 residues. CDR1 is LGHDT, CDR2 YNNKEL, per germline (reference sequence). The V gene lost 5 bases and the J gene lost 6 bases, with 11 bases spanning the gap. Written as DNA, the CDR3 is TGTGCCAGCAGCTTAAAAAGCTTCGAGCAGTACTTC. Its protein product is CASSLKSFEQYF.

This clonotype was observed at least ten times. For the CDR3, the DNA is TGTGCCAGCAGTTTAGTCACAGCTGAAGCTTTCTTT. Translating gives CASSLVTAEAFF. The chain is built from TRBV12-3 or TRBV12-4 and TRBJ1-1; no firm D call. The CDR3 has 12 residues. The V end was cut by 1 base, the J end by 6 bases, with 6 bases between.

This clonotype was counted ten times or more. V gene TRBV7-8 combines with J gene TRBJ2-2; 8 bases agree with TRBD1. The V segment lost 5 bases and the J segment 4 bases; nucleotides outside the gene matches: 9. Germline CDR1 is SGHVS and CDR2 is FQNEAQ. CDR3 length equals 16 residues. The CDR3 reads CASSLRDTGGTGELFF. As DNA, the CDR3 is TGTGCCAGCAGCCTTAGAGATACAGGGGGCACCGGGGAGCTGTTTTTT.

This clonotype was detected ten times or more. The V call is TRBV6-5, the J call TRBJ1-1, with TRBD1 identical over 7 bases. Germline V lookup: CDR1 MNHEY, CDR2 SVGAGI. Trimming removed 0 bases from V and 8 bases from J; junction bases left unmatched: 0. The CDR3 extends over 12 amino acids. The chain's CDR3 is CASSYSTGEAFF. In DNA form, the CDR3 reads TGTGCCAGCAGTTACTCGACAGGGGAAGCTTTCTTT.

In its sample, this clonotype was seen a few times. This chain uses TRBV5-1 with TRBJ2-3, with D hard to call. This CDR3 comprises 12 residues. V shed 5 bases and J shed 2 bases, with 6 bases lying between them. CDR1 and CDR2 (germline): SGHRS, YFSETQ. CDR3 nucleotides: TGCGCCAGCAGGGATCCCACAGATACGCAGTATTTT. Translation gives CASRDPTDTQYF.

V gene TRBV7-2 combines with J gene TRBJ2-5, with D perhaps matching TRBD1 (6 bases). The ends were cut back, 5 bases at V and 5 bases at J, with 18 bases in the middle. Germline V gene data show CDR1 as SGHTA and CDR2 as FQGNSA. The CDR3 is 15 residues long. The CDR3 sequence: CASSVYRVRMETQYF. DNA of the CDR3: TGTGCCAGCAGCGTCTACAGGGTGAGGATGGAGACCCAGTACTTC.

This clonotype was seen repeatedly, ten times or more. The chain carries TRBV7-9 and TRBJ2-3, with no clear D. V gave up 9 bases and J gave up 0 bases, with 10 bases separating them. Germline V gene data show CDR1 as SEHNR and CDR2 as FQNEAQ (reference sequence). This CDR3 comprises 13 residues. The CDR3 DNA reads as TGTGCCAGAGGCTTGGCTAGCACAGATACGCAGTATTTT. It codes for CARGLASTDTQYF.

The sample holds many counts of this clonotype. V gene TRBV20-1 combines with J gene TRBJ2-3, with D perhaps TRBD2 (6 bases). V lost 1 base and J lost 1, with 18 bases in between. The CDR3 is 17 residues long. From germline, CDR1 is DFQATT and CDR2 SNEGSKA (reference sequence). The CDR3 nucleotides are TGCAGTGCTAGAGTGGCTCATTGGGAGGTCGGCACAGATACGCAGTATTTT. This encodes CSARVAHWEVGTDTQYF.

This clonotype was seen many times. The V call is TRBV10-3, the J call TRBJ2-1, with D maybe TRBD2 (6 bases). CDR3 length: 15 residues. The germline gives CDR1 ENHRY, CDR2 SYGVKD. V dropped 1 base and J dropped 4 bases, with 11 bases sitting between them. The CDR3 nucleotides read TGTGCCATCAGTGAGTGGCGCGGGGCATACAATGAGCAGTTCTTC. Translated, it gives CAISEWRGAYNEQFF.

This clonotype was detected many times. V usage is TRBV12-3 or TRBV12-4 and J usage is TRBJ2-5; no definite D call. The CDR3 covers 14 residues. With 6 bases removed from V and 5 bases from J, the gap between germline ends came to 16 bases. CDR3 residues: CASRPDQARETQYF. DNA for the CDR3: TGTGCCAGCAGGCCAGATCAAGCGAGGGAGACCCAGTACTTC.

The chain joins TRBV2 to TRBJ1-2; D remains unclear. This CDR3 is 13 amino acids long. Germline loops: CDR1 SNHLY, CDR2 FYNNEI. V gave up 10 bases and J gave up 3 bases, with 15 bases separating them. CDR3 in DNA: TGTGCCATCTGCCTAAGGAGGGACTATGGCTACACCTTC. Its protein product is CAICLRRDYGYTF.

Many counts were recorded for this clonotype. The genes are TRBV2 and TRBJ2-7, with D perhaps TRBD1 (7 bases). Germline V gives CDR1 SNHLY, CDR2 FYNNEI. With 10 bases removed from V and 1 base from J, the gap between germline ends came to 14 bases. The CDR3 runs to 13 residues. CDR3 sequence: CATRQGGSYEQYF. CDR3 DNA sequence: TGTGCCACCCGACAGGGAGGATCCTACGAGCAGTACTTC.

Ten or more counts support this clonotype. J is TRBJ2-2 and V is TRBV4-2; D is unclear. From germline, CDR1 is LGHNA and CDR2 YNFKEQ. The V end lost 6 bases, the J end lost 5 bases, and 16 bases lay between the germline ends. The CDR3 has 15 residues. Written as DNA, the CDR3 is TGTGCCAGCAGTTCCCTTAAAGGGCGGACCGGGGAGCTGTTTTTT. Translating gives CASSSLKGRTGELFF.